This passage covers 20 T cell receptor beta chains from one sample sequenced in a study of a mutant IDH1 vaccine in newly diagnosed glioma (dated by TCRdb to the early 2020s). Antigens for these TCRs are unknown. Per the publication, the time point label means: week 23, last vaccination. Every vaccine dose consisted of 300 ug of a 20-mer mutant IDH1 peptide in Montanide, administered subcutaneously together with topical imiquimod. The library was generated by the immunoSEQ multiplex PCR assay. Drawn from immuneACCESS, this table holds only the in-frame rearrangements with V and J called that TCRdb kept. Clones are partly lost; checked studies trace under half to an unresolved V gene and leave the rest unexplained. The sample yields around 56,000 clones; roughly 77% were counted once. The top ten clonotypes cover 7.5% to 10% of the sample. The sample in question was PBMCs, obtained from a glioma patient whose treatment included an IDH1 peptide vaccine. These receptors were taken from a woman aged 40 to 50 with glioma. Some clones in this sample may be carry-over from other donors' samples.

This chain connects TRBV30 to TRBJ2-3; 8 bases match TRBD2. Germline V gives CDR1 GTSNPN, CDR2 SVGIG (reference sequence). Germline trimming cut 7 bases from V and 4 bases from J; bases unmatched to any gene: 7. The CDR3 loop spans 13 amino acids. In DNA form, the CDR3 reads TGTGCCTCCCTAGCGGGCGCCCCAGATACGCAGTATTTT. Amino acids: CASLAGAPDTQYF. The full variable domain, with the rest looked up from reference TRBV30 and TRBJ2-3, is SQTIHQWPATLVQPVGSPLSLECTVEGTSNPNLYWYRQAAGRGLQLLFYSVGIGQISSEVPQNLSASRPQDRQFILSSKKLLLSDSGFYLCASLAGAPDTQYFGPGTRLTVL.

The rearrangement uses TRBV6-1 and TRBJ2-7; no definite D call. From germline, CDR1 is MNHNS and CDR2 SASEGT. V was clipped by 0 bases and J by 9 bases, with 18 bases between them. The CDR3 extends over 15 amino acids. The CDR3 DNA follows: TGTGCCAGCAGTGAAGCTCGAAAACTGGTAGGCGGGCAGTACTTC. This gives the protein CASSEARKLVGGQYF.

V gene TRBV19 combines with J gene TRBJ2-2; TRBD1 or TRBD2 may be the D gene (6 bases each). This CDR3 has 14 residues. V shed 1 base and J shed 7 bases, with 10 bases lying between them. Germline CDR1 and CDR2: LNHDA and SQIVND (reference sequence). CDR3 nucleotides: TGTGCCAGTAGTATAGGGGGGGCGTACGGGGAGCTGTTTTTT. This codes for CASSIGGAYGELFF. Filled out from reference TRBV19 and TRBJ2-2, the complete variable domain reads DGGITQSPKYLFRKEGQNVTLSCEQNLNHDAMYWYRQDPGQGLRLIYYSQIVNDFQKGDIAEGYSVSREKKESFPLTVTSAQKNPTAFYLCASSIGGAYGELFFGEGSRLTVL.

The chain recombines TRBV27 with TRBJ2-5; no firm D call. The CDR3 loop spans 12 amino acids. The germline V gene encodes CDR1 MNHEY and CDR2 SMNVEV (reference sequence). The germline V and J ends were trimmed by 6 bases and 3 bases, with 8 bases remaining between them. Written as DNA, the CDR3 is TGTGCCAGCAGACAAAGAGAAGAGACCCAGTACTTC. It translates to CASRQREETQYF.

The chain combines TRBV27 with TRBJ1-5; D is undetermined. With 8 bases removed from V and 3 bases from J, the gap between germline ends came to 14 bases. Germline V gives CDR1 MNHEY, CDR2 SMNVEV (reference sequence). This CDR3 contains 14 residues. The CDR3 nucleotides read TGTGCCAGCTCCCCCGGGTACGACAATCAGCCCCAGCATTTT. Amino acid sequence: CASSPGYDNQPQHF.

This clone has more than one count but fewer than ten. This rearrangement joins TRBV5-4 to TRBJ2-7, with 8 bases fitting TRBD1. J was trimmed by 6 bases and V by 3 bases; bases with no gene match: 11. The CDR3 is 15 residues long. In germline, CDR1 is SGHNT, CDR2 YYREEE (reference sequence). CDR3 nucleotides: TGTGCCAGCAGCTCCCCCTGGACAGGGCTCACCGAGCAGTACTTC. This encodes CASSSPWTGLTEQYF.

The chain carries TRBV4-1 and TRBJ2-1, with 7 bases aligning to TRBD2. Germline values: CDR1 MGHRA, CDR2 YSYEKL. V was pared by 0 bases and J by 0 bases, with 2 bases of the junction left unmatched. The CDR3 loop spans 16 amino acids. CDR3 sequence: CASSQERGSSYNEQFF. Written as DNA, the CDR3 is TGCGCCAGCAGCCAAGAGCGGGGGAGCTCCTACAATGAGCAGTTCTTC.

The rearrangement links TRBV13 to TRBJ2-2; TRBD1 or TRBD2 may be the D gene (6 bases each). The CDR3 spans 16 residues. Trimming removed 0 bases at V and 6 bases at J, with 14 bases between. Per germline, CDR1 PRHDT and CDR2 FYEKMQ (reference sequence). The CDR3 DNA reads TGTGCCAGCAGCTTAGGGGGGGGCACCTTTTCCGGGGAGCTGTTTTTT. Protein: CASSLGGGTFSGELFF. The full variable domain, in which reference TRBV13 and TRBJ2-2 provide the parts outside the CDR3, is AAGVIQSPRHLIKEKRETATLKCYPIPRHDTVYWYQQGPGQDPQFLISFYEKMQSDKGSIPDRFSAQQFSDYHSELNMSSLELGDSALYFCASSLGGGTFSGELFFGEGSRLTVL.

This rearrangement joins TRBV5-1 to TRBJ2-3, with a tentative D call TRBD1 (5 bases). V was pared by 0 bases and J by 2 bases, with 7 bases between. CDR1 is SGHRS, CDR2 YFSETQ, per germline. CDR3 length: 14 amino acids. The CDR3 coding sequence is TGCGCCAGCAGCTTGGGACAGCCCACAGATACGCAGTATTTT. It specifies CASSLGQPTDTQYF. The full variable domain, completed using reference TRBV5-1 and TRBJ2-3, is KAGVTQTPRYLIKTRGQQVTLSCSPISGHRSVSWYQQTPGQGLQFLFEYFSETQRNKGNFPGRFSGRQFSNSRSEMNVSTLELGDSALYLCASSLGQPTDTQYFGPGTRLTVL.

V and J are TRBV19 and TRBJ2-1; 9 bases are a match to TRBD2. CDR1 and CDR2 (germline): LNHDA, SQIVND (reference sequence). The CDR3 totals 17 residues. The CDR3, as DNA: TGTGCTACGAAGTCATCTGCCGGACTAGCGTATTACAATGAGCAGTTCTTC. It yields the protein CATKSSAGLAYYNEQFF.

The chain couples TRBV20-1 to TRBJ2-7, with no clear D. CDR3 length: 11 residues. The germline gives CDR1 DFQATT, CDR2 SNEGSKA (reference sequence). The germline V and J ends were trimmed by 3 bases and 4 bases, with 7 bases remaining between them. The CDR3 coding sequence is TGCAGTGCTAGGGGGTCATACGAGCAGTACTTC. This sequence encodes CSARGSYEQYF.

V and J are TRBV18 and TRBJ1-6; D gene ambiguous. CDR3 size: 13 residues. The V and J ends lost 3 bases and 10 bases respectively, with 10 bases between them. Germline CDR1 KGHSH, CDR2 LQKENI. The CDR3 is CASSPSSESPLHF. CDR3 DNA: TGTGCCAGCTCACCTTCCTCCGAATCACCCCTCCACTTT.

The chain links TRBV7-2 to TRBJ2-3; TRBD1 aligns across 10 bases. From germline, CDR1 is SGHTA and CDR2 FQGNSA. V was pared by 5 bases and J by 5 bases, with 10 bases of the junction left unmatched. The CDR3 is made up of 16 amino acids. CDR3 in amino acids: CASSKQPGQGLDTQYF. In DNA, the CDR3 is TGTGCCAGCAGCAAACAACCGGGACAGGGGTTAGATACGCAGTATTTT.

In its sample, this clone was seen once. The chain uses TRBV6-6 and TRBJ1-1; D call uncertain. V gave up 7 bases and J gave up 2 bases, with 14 bases separating them. CDR1 MNHNY and CDR2 SVGAGI come from the germline V gene (reference sequence). CDR3 length equals 14 residues. The CDR3, as DNA: TGTGCCAGCACCTCCGACGGACTCAACACTGAAGCTTTCTTT. Amino acids: CASTSDGLNTEAFF.

This chain uses TRBV11-2 with TRBJ2-6; maybe TRBD2 (6 bases). The CDR3 totals 19 residues. In germline, CDR1 is SGHAT, CDR2 FQNNGV. The ends were cut back, 3 bases at V and 0 bases at J, with 18 bases in the middle. Here the CDR3 DNA reads TGTGCCAGCAGCTTGGGAGGCTTCCTTCGGAGCTCTGGGGCCAACGTCCTGACTTTC. It is translated as CASSLGGFLRSSGANVLTF.

J is TRBJ2-5 and V is TRBV4-1; 10 bases agree with TRBD2. Germline V gene data show CDR1 as MGHRA and CDR2 as YSYEKL. The CDR3 has 19 residues. J was trimmed by 1 base and V by 1 base; bases with no gene match: 12. The CDR3 nucleotides are TGCGCCAGCAGCCAAGGTCTTCAGGTAGCGGGGGGTCCCCAAGAGACCCAGTACTTC. As protein: CASSQGLQVAGGPQETQYF.

In its sample, this clone was seen once. The chain employs TRBV18 and TRBJ2-7; tentatively, D is TRBD2 (6 bases). Trimming left V 4 bases short and J 3 bases short, with 10 bases between. The germline CDR1 and CDR2 sequences are KGHSH and LQKENI. The CDR3 sequence is 13 residues long. CDR3 DNA sequence: TGTGCCAGCTCACTGACTAGTAACTACGAGCAGTACTTC. Protein sequence: CASSLTSNYEQYF.

Comment on this clone: Relative to the germline gene, one junction end is altered; a read error may explain this. The chain has TRBV7-7 and TRBJ2-6; D is uncertain. The germline V gene has CDR1 SSHAT and CDR2 FNYEAQ (reference sequence). The CDR3 loop spans 17 amino acids. The CDR3 sequence is CASSLGTTRSGANVLTF. Here the CDR3 DNA reads TGTGCTAGCAGCTTAGGAACAACCAGATCTGGGGCCAACGTCCTGACTTTC. Using reference TRBV7-7 and TRBJ2-6 for the parts outside the CDR3, the full variable domain is GAGVSQSPRYKVTKRGQDVTLRCDPISSHATLYWYQQALGQGPEFLTYFNYEAQPDKSGLPSDRFSAERPEGSISTLTIQRTEQRDSAMYRCASSLGTTRSGANVLTFGAGSRLTVL.

This chain links TRBV15 with TRBJ1-2; no reliable D call. The V end was cut by 0 bases, the J end by 5 bases, with 16 bases between. The CDR3 loop spans 16 amino acids. Germline CDR1 is LNHNV and CDR2 is YYDKDF (reference sequence). In DNA form, the CDR3 reads TGTGCCACCAGCAGAGAGGTTCCCCAGCCTGCTTATGGCTACACCTTC. Translation: CATSREVPQPAYGYTF.

The rearrangement links TRBV29-1 to TRBJ1-5; perhaps TRBD1 as D (6 bases). This CDR3 has 14 amino acids. Germline-derived CDR1 and CDR2 are SQVTM and ANQGSEA. The V end was cut by 0 bases, the J end by 2 bases, with 8 bases between. CDR3 residues: CSVEESGGNQPQHF. CDR3 nucleotides: TGCAGCGTTGAAGAATCAGGGGGCAATCAGCCCCAGCATTTT.